This T cell receptor (beta chain) stems from a study of T cells in Graves' hyperthyroidism and ophthalmopathy. Ophthalmopathy patients had Clinical Activity Score at least 3, NOSPECS grade at least 4, duration under 3 months. Clinical symptoms, serum thyroxine and TRAb, thyroid ultrasound and orbital computed tomography were used for the diagnoses. An approximately 10 ml volume of fresh peripheral blood provided the PBMCs. General study points: With a median lead of around 6.7 months before onset, the model predicted ophthalmopathy.

This clonotype turned up a few times. Its antigen is still unknown. Trimming pared 5 bases from V and 9 bases from J, leaving 15 bases between. The CDR3 loop spans 13 amino acids. CDR1 is MNHEY, CDR2 SMNVEV, per germline (reference sequence). RNA transcripts provided the source from which TCR beta CDR3 regions were amplified. HTBI primers were employed in a first-round RT-PCR of the TCR CDR3. TCRdb reanalysed the multiplex PCR reads using MiXCR and keeps one entry per CDR3 protein. The table shows approximately 600,000 distinct CDR3 sequences, with around 21% occurring only once. The source of this sequence is a young man with Graves' ophthalmopathy. The V and J genes are TRBV27 and TRBJ2-3; tentative D call: TRBD2 (6 bases). Sequencing used blood. The CDR3 loop is CASSPLGRTTQYF. CDR3 nucleotide sequence: TGTGCCAGCAGTCCCCTCGGGAGAACGACGCAGTATTTT.